This T cell receptor (beta chain) appears in the sequencing data of a study of T cell responses to AZD1222 COVID-19 vaccine. The repertoire was sequenced with immunoSEQ multiplex PCR; TCRdb's copy has only in-frame clones and lacks some. The sample consists of around 73,000 clones, nearly 90% of them appearing once. The V gene's germline CDR1 is SGHRS and CDR2 YFSETQ. This CDR3 has 14 amino acids. J was trimmed by 1 base and V by 4 bases; bases with no gene match: 4. V usage is TRBV5-1 and J usage is TRBJ2-5, with TRBD1 matching 7 bases. This sample comprised peripheral blood, obtained 28 days after the second AZD1222 dose. The TCR originated in an adult who received the AZD1222 COVID-19 vaccine. CDR3 nucleotides: TGCGCCAGCAGCAACACAGGGGCCCAAGAGACCCAGTACTTC. Protein product: CASSNTGAQETQYF.